This T cell receptor beta chain is drawn from a study of T cell responses to AZD1222 COVID-19 vaccine. Study-level findings and limits: Donors, mostly white British, included more females; clonal diversity was possibly underestimated. The study found Spike-specific TCR breadth and depth rose after two AZD1222 doses. Without day 14 samples, only post-peak T cell repertoires were studied.

To note about this clone: What it recognizes is unknown.

The germline CDR1 and CDR2 sequences are LNHNV and YYDKDF (reference sequence). The CDR3 has 20 amino acids. V was clipped by 5 bases and J by 0 bases; unmatched bases: 16. Assay: immunoSEQ multiplex PCR; the TCRdb copy retains only in-frame clones and omits some. The table has around 140,000 clones, 85% to 95% seen once. The V and J genes are TRBV15 and TRBJ1-4, with 9 nucleotides matching TRBD1. The specimen was peripheral blood, collected on day 0 of AZD1222 vaccination. The clonotype originates from an adult in good health. The CDR3 DNA reads TGTGCCACCAGCGGTCGGAAGGACAGGGGAAGCCAAGCAACTAATGAAAAACTGTTTTTT. Protein: CATSGRKDRGSQATNEKLFF.